This T cell receptor beta chain was obtained from a study of T cell responses to AZD1222 COVID-19 vaccine. Only in-frame clones appear in the TCRdb table, and some are missing; sequencing was by immunoSEQ multiplex PCR. Of fewer than 150,000 clones detected, 70% to 90% appear once; the ten largest clones hold 1.9%. Between the trimmed V and J ends, which lost 1 base and 6 bases, there was a span of 13 bases. The CDR3 loop spans 15 amino acids. Germline assignment: CDR1 SGHAT and CDR2 FQNNGV. Material: peripheral blood, obtained on day 0 of AZD1222 vaccination. This chain uses TRBV11-2 with TRBJ1-5; tentatively, D is TRBD1 (5 bases). This receptor was taken from an adult in good health. The CDR3 nucleotides read TGTGCCAGCAGCTTAGGTCAGGGTTCGCTTCAGCCCCAGCATTTT. Residues: CASSLGQGSLQPQHF.